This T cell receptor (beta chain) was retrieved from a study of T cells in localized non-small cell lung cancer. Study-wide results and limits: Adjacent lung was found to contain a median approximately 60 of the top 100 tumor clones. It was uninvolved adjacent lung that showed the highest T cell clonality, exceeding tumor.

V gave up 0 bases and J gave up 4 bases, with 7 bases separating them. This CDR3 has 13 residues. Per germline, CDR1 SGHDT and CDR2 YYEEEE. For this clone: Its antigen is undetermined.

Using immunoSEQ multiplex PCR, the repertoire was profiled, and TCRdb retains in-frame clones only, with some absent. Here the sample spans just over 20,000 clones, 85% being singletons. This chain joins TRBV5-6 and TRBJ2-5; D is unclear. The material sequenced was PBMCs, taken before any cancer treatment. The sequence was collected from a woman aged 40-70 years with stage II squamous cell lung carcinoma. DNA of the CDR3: TGTGCCAGCAGCTTGGAGTATCGAGAGACCCAGTACTTC. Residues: CASSLEYRETQYF.